The 4 T cell receptor beta chains below come from one sample, sequenced in a study of blood T cell repertoires in COVID-19. Libraries were prepared by immunoSEQ multiplex PCR; TCRdb keeps only in-frame clonotypes and omits some of them. The table has around 70,000 clones, about 86% seen once. Input material: peripheral blood. Receptors were obtained from a man aged 50-60 years with acute or convalescent COVID-19.

The chain couples TRBV9 to TRBJ2-3; 8 bases align to TRBD2. The germline CDR1 and CDR2 sequences are SGDLS and YYNGEE. There are 13 residues in the CDR3. The ends lost 4 bases at V and 8 bases at J; junction bases unmatched: 6. CDR3 sequence reads: CASSPSGGGTQYF. CDR3 sequence (DNA): TGTGCCAGCAGCCCCTCGGGAGGGGGTACGCAGTATTTT.

The chain uses TRBV5-8 and TRBJ2-3; TRBD2 matches 7 bases. The CDR3 is 18 residues long. The germline gives CDR1 SGHTS, CDR2 YDEGEE. J gave up 0 bases and V 0 bases, and 10 bases lay outside the gene matches. CDR3 sequence (DNA): TGTGCCAGCAGCTTGGCCCAGGCTAGCGGTTATAGCACAGATACGCAGTATTTT. This translates into CASSLAQASGYSTDTQYF.

This clone was seen a single time. V usage is TRBV4-2 and J usage is TRBJ1-6; perhaps TRBD1 as D (6 bases). The CDR3 has 15 amino acids. The ends were cut back, 4 bases at V and 10 bases at J, with 17 bases in the middle. Germline V lookup: CDR1 LGHNA, CDR2 YNFKEQ. Here the CDR3 DNA reads TGTGCCAGCAGCCGAGGAAACAGGGTGCGGTCACCCCTCCACTTT. It encodes CASSRGNRVRSPLHF.

The chain links TRBV5-5 to TRBJ2-3; D might be TRBD2 (5 bases). The V gene lost 0 bases and the J gene lost 0 bases, with 14 bases spanning the gap. CDR1 and CDR2 (germline): SGHKS, YYEKEE (reference sequence). The CDR3 consists of 17 residues. The CDR3 here is CASSLGVATPSTDTQYF. The CDR3 nucleotides read TGTGCCAGCAGCTTGGGAGTAGCGACTCCCAGCACAGATACGCAGTATTTT.